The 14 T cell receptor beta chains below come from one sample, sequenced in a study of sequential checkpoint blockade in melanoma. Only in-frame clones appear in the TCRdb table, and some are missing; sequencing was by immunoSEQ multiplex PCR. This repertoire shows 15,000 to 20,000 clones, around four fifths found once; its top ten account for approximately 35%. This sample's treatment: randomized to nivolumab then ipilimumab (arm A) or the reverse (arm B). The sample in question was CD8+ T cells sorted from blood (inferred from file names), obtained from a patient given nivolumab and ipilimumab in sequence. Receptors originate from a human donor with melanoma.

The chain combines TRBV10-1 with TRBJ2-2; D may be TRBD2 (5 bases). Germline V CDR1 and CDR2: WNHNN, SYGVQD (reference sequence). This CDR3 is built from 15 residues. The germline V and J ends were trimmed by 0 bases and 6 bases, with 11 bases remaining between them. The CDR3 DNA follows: TGCGCCAGCAGTGAGTCTCCTGAGAGGGCCGGGGAGCTGTTTTTT. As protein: CASSESPERAGELFF.

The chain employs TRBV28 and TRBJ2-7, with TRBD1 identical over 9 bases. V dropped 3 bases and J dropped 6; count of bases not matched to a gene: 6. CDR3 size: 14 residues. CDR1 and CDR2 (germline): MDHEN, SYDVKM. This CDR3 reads CASSFGDRVAEQYF. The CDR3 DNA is TGTGCCAGCAGTTTTGGGGACAGGGTGGCCGAGCAGTACTTC.

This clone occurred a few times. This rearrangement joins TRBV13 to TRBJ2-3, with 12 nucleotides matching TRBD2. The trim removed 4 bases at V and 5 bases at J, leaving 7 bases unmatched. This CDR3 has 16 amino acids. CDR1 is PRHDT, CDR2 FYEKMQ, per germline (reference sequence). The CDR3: CASSSHLAGGKDTQYF. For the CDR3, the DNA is TGTGCCAGCAGCTCCCACCTAGCGGGAGGGAAAGATACGCAGTATTTT.

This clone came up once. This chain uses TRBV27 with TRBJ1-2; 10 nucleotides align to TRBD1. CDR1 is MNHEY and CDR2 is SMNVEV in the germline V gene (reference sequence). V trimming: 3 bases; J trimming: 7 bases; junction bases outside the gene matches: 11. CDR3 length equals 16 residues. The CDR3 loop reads CASSLTGGPLLGGYTF. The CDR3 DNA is TGTGCCAGCAGTTTGACAGGGGGCCCGCTATTGGGTGGCTACACCTTC.

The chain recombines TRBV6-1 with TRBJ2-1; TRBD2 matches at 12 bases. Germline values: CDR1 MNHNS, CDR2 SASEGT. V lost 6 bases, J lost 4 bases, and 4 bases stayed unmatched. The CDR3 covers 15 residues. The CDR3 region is CASSWTSGDYNEQFF. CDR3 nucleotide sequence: TGTGCCAGCAGCTGGACTAGCGGGGATTACAATGAGCAGTTCTTC.

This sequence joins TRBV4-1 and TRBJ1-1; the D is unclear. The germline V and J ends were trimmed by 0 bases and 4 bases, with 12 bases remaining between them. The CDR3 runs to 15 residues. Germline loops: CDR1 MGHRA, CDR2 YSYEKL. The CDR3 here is CASSQELHPVTEAFF. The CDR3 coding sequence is TGCGCCAGCAGCCAAGAACTCCATCCGGTCACTGAAGCTTTCTTT.

The CDR3 DNA follows: TGTGCCAGCAGCTCCCCCCCTGCCTACGAGCAGTACTTC. As protein: CASSSPPAYEQYF. The genes are TRBV7-9 and TRBJ2-7, with D unclear. The V gene's germline CDR1 is SEHNR and CDR2 FQNEAQ (reference sequence). This CDR3 is built from 13 residues. V was clipped by 4 bases and J by 2 bases, with 9 bases between them.

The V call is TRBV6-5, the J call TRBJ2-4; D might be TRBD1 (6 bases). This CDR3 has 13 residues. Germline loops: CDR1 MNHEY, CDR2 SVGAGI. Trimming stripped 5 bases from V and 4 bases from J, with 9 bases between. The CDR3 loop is CASSADSKNIQYF. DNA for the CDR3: TGTGCCAGCAGTGCGGACAGTAAAAACATTCAGTACTTC.

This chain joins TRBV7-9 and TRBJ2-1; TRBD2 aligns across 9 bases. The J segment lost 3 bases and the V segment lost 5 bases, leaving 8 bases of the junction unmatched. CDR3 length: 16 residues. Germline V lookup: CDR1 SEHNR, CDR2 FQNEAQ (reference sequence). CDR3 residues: CASSPETSGNYNEQFF. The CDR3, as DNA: TGTGCCAGCAGCCCAGAGACTAGCGGAAACTACAATGAGCAGTTCTTC.

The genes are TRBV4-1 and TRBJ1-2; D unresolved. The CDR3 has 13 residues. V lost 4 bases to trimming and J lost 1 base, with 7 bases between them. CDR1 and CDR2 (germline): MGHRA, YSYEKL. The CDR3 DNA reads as TGCGCCAGCAGCCCCAGCGATAACTATGGCTACACCTTC. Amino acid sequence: CASSPSDNYGYTF.

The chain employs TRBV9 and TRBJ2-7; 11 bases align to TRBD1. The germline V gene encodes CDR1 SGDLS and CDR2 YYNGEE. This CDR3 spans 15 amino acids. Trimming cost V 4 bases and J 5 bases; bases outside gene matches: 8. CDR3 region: CASSSGQGEVNEQYF. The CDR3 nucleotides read TGTGCCAGCAGCTCGGGACAGGGGGAGGTTAACGAGCAGTACTTC.

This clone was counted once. The CDR3 loop is CASSGLAGENNEQFF. CDR3 DNA: TGTGCCAGCAGCGGACTAGCGGGGGAGAATAATGAGCAGTTCTTC. This chain joins TRBV13 and TRBJ2-1, with TRBD2 identical over 13 bases. Germline loops: CDR1 PRHDT, CDR2 FYEKMQ (reference sequence). The trim removed 5 bases at V and 7 bases at J, leaving 5 bases unmatched. The CDR3 is made up of 15 amino acids.

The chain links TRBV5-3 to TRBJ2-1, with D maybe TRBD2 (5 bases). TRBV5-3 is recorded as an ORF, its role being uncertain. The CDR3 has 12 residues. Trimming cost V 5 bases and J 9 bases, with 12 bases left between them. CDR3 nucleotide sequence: TGTGCCAGAAGATCTAGCTTCGGTGAGCAGTTCTTC. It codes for CARRSSFGEQFF.

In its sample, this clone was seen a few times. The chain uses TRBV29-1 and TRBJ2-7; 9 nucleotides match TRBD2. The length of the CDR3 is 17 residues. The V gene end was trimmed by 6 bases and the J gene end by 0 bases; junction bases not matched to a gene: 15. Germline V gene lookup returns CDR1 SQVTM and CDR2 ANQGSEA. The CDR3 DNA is TGCAGCGTCGAGGGGAGGACTAGCGAATCTCGCTCCTACGAGCAGTACTTC. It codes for CSVEGRTSESRSYEQYF.